This T cell receptor (beta chain) derives from a study of blood T cell repertoires in COVID-19. Generated by immunoSEQ multiplex PCR, the TCRdb table keeps only in-frame clones and is missing some. The repertoire holds 150,000 to 200,000 clones, with about four fifths as singletons. V lost 5 bases to trimming and J lost 6 bases, with 13 bases between them. CDR1 is SNHLY, CDR2 FYNNEI, per germline. This CDR3 contains 13 residues. The clonotype was recovered from a middle-aged man who had recovered from COVID-19. The material sequenced was PBMCs or T cells enriched from blood (not recorded which). The genes are TRBV2 and TRBJ1-1, with D uncertain. The CDR3 sequence is CASSLSVVAEAFF. The CDR3 DNA reads as TGTGCCAGCAGTTTGAGTGTCGTTGCTGAAGCTTTCTTT.